This TCR beta chain was identified in a study of T cells in Graves' hyperthyroidism and ophthalmopathy. Across the study: Peripheral blood was secured at the point of initial diagnosis, before any treatment.

The study excluded patients with uncontrolled infection, other autoimmune disease, pregnancy or lactation. Diagnosis relied on clinical symptoms, serum thyroxine and TRAb, thyroid ultrasound and orbital computed tomography. This clonotype was seen many times. Its specificity is unknown. TCR beta CDR3 region amplification was performed from RNA transcripts. During a first-round RT-PCR of the TCR CDR3, the HTBI primer set was used. Each CDR3 protein is one row after TCRdb ran MiXCR on the multiplex PCR reads. Among 250,000 to 350,000 distinct CDR3 sequences listed, 15% to 20% were seen once. Notes on the study in general: Most thyroid clonotypes that were expanded above 0.001 also turned up in blood.

The receptor was isolated from a man younger than 40 with Graves' hyperthyroidism. The sample consisted of blood.

The CDR3 reads CASSPTAGEQYF. The CDR3 DNA follows: TGTGCCAGCTCACCAACCGCCGGGGAGCAGTACTTC. The J gene is TRBJ2-7, the V gene TRBV18; no clear D. V was clipped by 2 bases and J by 7 bases, with 9 bases between them. This CDR3 spans 12 amino acids. Per the germline V gene, CDR1 is KGHSH and CDR2 is LQKENI.